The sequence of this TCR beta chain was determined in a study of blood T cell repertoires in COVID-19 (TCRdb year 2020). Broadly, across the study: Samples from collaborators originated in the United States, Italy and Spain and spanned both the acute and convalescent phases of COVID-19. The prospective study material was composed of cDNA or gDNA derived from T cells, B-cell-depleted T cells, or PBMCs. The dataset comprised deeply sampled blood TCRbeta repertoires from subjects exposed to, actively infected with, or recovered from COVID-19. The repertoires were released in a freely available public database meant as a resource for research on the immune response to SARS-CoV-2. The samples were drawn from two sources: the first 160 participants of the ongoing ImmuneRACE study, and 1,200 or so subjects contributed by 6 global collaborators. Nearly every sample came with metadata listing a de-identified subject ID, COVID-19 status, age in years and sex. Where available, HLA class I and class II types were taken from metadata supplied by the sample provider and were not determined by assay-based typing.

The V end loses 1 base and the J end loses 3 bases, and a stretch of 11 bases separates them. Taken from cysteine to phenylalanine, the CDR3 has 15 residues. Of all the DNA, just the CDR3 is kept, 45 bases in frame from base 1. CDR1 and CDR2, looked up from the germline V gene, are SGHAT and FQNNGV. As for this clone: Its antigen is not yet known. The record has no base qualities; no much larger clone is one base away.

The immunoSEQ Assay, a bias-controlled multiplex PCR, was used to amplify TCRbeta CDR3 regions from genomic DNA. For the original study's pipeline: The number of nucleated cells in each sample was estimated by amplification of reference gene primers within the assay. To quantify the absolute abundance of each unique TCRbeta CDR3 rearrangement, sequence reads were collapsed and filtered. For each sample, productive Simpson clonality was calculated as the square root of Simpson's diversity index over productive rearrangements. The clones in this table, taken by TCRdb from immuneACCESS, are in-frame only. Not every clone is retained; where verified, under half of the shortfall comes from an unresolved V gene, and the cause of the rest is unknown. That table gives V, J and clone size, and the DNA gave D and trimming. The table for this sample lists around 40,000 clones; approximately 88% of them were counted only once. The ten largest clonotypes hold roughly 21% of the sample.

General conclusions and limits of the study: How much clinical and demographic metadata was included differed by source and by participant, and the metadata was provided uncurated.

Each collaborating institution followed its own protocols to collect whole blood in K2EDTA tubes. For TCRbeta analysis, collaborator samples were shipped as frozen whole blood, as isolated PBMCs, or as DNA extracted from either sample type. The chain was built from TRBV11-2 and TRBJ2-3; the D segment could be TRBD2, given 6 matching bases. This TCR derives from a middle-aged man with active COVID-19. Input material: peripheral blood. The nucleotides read TGTGCCAGCAGCTTAGTGGGGAGGTCTACAGATACGCAGTATTTT. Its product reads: CASSLVGRSTDTQYF.